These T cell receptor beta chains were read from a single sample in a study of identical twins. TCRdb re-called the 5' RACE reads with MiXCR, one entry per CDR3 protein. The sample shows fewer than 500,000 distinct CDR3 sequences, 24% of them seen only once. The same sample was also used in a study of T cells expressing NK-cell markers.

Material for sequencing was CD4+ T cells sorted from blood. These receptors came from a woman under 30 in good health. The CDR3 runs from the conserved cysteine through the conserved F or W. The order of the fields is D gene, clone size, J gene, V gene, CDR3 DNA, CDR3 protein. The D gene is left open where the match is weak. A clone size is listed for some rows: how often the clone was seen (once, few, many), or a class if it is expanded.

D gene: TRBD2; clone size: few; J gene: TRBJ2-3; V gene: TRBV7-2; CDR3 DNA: TGTGCGCTGGGGGGGTTTTTGACAGATACGCAGTATTTT; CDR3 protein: CALGGFLTDTQYF
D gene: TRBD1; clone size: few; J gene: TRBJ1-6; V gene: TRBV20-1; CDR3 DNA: TGCAGTGCTAGGGGGGACAGAAATTCACCCCTCCACTTT; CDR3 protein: CSARGDRNSPLHF
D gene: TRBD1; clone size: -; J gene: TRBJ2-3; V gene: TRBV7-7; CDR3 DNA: TGTGCCAGCAGCTTATATTCGACAGGGACGCAGTATTTT; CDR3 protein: CASSLYSTGTQYF
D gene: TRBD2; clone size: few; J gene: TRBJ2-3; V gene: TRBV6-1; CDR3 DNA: TGTGCCAGCAGCCCTAGCGGGGGTCCCACTAGCACAGATACGCAGTATTTT; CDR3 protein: CASSPSGGPTSTDTQYF
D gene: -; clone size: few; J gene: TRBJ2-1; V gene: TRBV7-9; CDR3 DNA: TGTGCCAGCAGCTTAGAGGTAACCAATGAGCAGTTCTTC; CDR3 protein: CASSLEVTNEQFF
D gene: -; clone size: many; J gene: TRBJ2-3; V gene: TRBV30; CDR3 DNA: TGTGCCTCGGGAACAGATACGCAGTATTTT; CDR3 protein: CASGTDTQYF
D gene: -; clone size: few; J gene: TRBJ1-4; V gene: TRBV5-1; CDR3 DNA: TGCGCCAGCAGTAGGCGAGGGGATAATGAAAAACTGTTTTTT; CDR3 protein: CASSRRGDNEKLFF
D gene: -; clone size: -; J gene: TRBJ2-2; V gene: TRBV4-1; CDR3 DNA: TGCGCCAGCAGCCCGGGGGACTTATCGACCGGGGAGCTGTTTTTT; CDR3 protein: CASSPGDLSTGELFF
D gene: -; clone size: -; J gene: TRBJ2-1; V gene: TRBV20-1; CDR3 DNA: TGCAGTGCTAGAGATAGAAGTAACAAACATGAGCAGTTCTTC; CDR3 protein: CSARDRSNKHEQFF
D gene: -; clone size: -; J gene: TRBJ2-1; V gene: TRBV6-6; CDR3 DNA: TGTGCCAGCCGGGGACGGGATAACAATGAGCAGTTCTTC; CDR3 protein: CASRGRDNNEQFF
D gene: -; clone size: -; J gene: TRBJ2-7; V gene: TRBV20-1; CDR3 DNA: TGCAGTGCTTACCCCATAAGTGACTCCTACGAGCAGTACTTC; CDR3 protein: CSAYPISDSYEQYF
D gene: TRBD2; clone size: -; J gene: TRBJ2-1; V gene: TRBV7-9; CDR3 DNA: TGTGCCAGCAGCCAGCTGGGCGGGGGAAAGTACAATGAGCAGTTCTTC; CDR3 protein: CASSQLGGGKYNEQFF
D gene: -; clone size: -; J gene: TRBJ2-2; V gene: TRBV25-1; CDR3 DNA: TGTGCCACCGGAGGGACCGGGGAGCTGTTTTTT; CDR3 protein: CATGGTGELFF
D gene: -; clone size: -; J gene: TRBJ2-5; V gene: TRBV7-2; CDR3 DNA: TGTGCCAGCAGCTTAGCCTCGGCGACCCAGTACTTC; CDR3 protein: CASSLASATQYF
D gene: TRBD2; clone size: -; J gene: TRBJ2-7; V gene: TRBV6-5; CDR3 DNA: TGTGCCAGCAGTTACGGTGCGGGGGGCTCCTACGAGCAGTACTTC; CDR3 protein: CASSYGAGGSYEQYF
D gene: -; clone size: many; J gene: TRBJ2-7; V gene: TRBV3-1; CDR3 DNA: TGTGCCAGCAGCCTGGACCGGGACGGGTTTTTGGACGAGCAGTACTTC; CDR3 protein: CASSLDRDGFLDEQYF
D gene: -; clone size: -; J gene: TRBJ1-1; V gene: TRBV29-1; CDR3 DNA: TGCAGCGTTGAAGGCACGACGAACACTGAAGCTTTCTTT; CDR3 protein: CSVEGTTNTEAFF
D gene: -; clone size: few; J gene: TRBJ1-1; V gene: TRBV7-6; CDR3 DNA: TGTGCCAGCAGCTTAACACAGCCGGGTGAAGCTTTCTTT; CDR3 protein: CASSLTQPGEAFF
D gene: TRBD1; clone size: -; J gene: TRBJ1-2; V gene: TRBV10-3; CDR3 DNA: TGTGCCAGTCGACAGGGGGCCGACAGCTATGGCTACACCTTC; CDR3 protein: CASRQGADSYGYTF
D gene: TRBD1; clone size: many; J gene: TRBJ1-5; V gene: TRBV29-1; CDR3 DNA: TGCAGCATCCGACAGGGCGATCAGCCCCAGCATTTT; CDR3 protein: CSIRQGDQPQHF
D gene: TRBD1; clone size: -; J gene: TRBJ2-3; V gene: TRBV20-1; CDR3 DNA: TGCAGTGCTCCGGACAGGAGAAACAGAGATACGCAGTATTTT; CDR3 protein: CSAPDRRNRDTQYF
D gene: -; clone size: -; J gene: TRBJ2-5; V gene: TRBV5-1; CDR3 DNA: TGCGCCAGCAGCTGGACGGGACAAGAGACCCAGTACTTC; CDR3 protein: CASSWTGQETQYF
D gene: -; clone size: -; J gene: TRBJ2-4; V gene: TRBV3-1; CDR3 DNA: TGTGCCAGCAGCCAAGGGGGGCCTAGCGGAAACATTCAGTACTTC; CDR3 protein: CASSQGGPSGNIQYF
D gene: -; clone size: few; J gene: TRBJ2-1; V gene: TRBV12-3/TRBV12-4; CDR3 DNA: TGTGCCAGCAGTTGGCACATTTCCTACAATGAGCAGTTCTTC; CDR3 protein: CASSWHISYNEQFF
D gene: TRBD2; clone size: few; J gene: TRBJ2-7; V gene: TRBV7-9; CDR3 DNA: TGTGCCAGCGGAGGTTCGGCTAGCGGGTCCTACGAGCAGTACTTC; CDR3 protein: CASGGSASGSYEQYF
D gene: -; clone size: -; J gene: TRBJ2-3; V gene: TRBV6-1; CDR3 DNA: TGTGCCAGCAGCCACCGAGGGGGGGAAGATACGCAGTATTTT; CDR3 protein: CASSHRGGEDTQYF
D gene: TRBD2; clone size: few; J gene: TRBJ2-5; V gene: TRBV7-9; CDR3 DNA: TGTGCCAGCAGCCCTGGACTAGCGGACCAAGAGACCCAGTACTTC; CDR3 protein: CASSPGLADQETQYF
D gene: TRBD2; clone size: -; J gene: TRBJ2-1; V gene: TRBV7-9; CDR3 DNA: TGTGCCAGCAGCTCCGGGACTAGTAGAAGCGATGAGCAGTTCTTC; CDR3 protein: CASSSGTSRSDEQFF
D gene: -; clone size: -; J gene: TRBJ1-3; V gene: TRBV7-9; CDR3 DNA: TGTGCCAGCAGCTTATGGGTGTCTGGAAACACCATATATTTT; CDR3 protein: CASSLWVSGNTIYF
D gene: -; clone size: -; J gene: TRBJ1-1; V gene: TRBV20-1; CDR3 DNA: TGCAGTGCTAGGAGATCGACGGTGAACACTGAAGCTTTCTTT; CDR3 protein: CSARRSTVNTEAFF
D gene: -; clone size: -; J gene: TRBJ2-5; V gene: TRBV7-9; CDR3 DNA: TGTGCCAGCAGCGACGACTTCGCGCAGTACTTC; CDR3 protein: CASSDDFAQYF
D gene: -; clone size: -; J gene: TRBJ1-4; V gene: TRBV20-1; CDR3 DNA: TGCAGTGCTAGGAGGACAGCAAATGAAAAACTGTTTTTT; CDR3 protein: CSARRTANEKLFF
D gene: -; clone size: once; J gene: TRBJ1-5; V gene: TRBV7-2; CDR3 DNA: TGTGCCAGCAGCTTCCAAGCAAATCAGCCCCAGCATTTT; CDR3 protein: CASSFQANQPQHF
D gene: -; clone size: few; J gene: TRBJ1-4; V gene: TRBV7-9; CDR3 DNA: TGTGCCAGCAGCTTAGGGACCCGTGGCGAAAAACTGTTTTTT; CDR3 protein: CASSLGTRGEKLFF
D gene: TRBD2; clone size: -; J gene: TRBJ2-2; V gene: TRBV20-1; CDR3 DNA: TGCAGTGCTAGGGATTTTCCGGGGTGGCGGGGGAGGGCCGGGGAGCTGTTTTTT; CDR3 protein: CSARDFPGWRGRAGELFF
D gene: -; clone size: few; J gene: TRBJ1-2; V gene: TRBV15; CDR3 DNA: TGTGCCACCAGCAGAGATCGTTCAGGGCCCACCTTC; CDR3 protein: CATSRDRSGPTF
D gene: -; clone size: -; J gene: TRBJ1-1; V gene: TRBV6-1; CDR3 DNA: TGTGCCAGCAGCCCTTCCCTACAGGGACGGGCTGAAGCTTTCTTT; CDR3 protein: CASSPSLQGRAEAFF
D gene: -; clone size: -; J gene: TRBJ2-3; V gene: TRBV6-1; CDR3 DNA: TGTGCCAGCAAGTTTTGGGAAGCAGATACGCAGTATTTT; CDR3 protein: CASKFWEADTQYF
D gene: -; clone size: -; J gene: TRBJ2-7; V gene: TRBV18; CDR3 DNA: TGTGCCAGCTCACCATATCCCAGTCCAGGCTACGAGCAGTACTTC; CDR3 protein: CASSPYPSPGYEQYF
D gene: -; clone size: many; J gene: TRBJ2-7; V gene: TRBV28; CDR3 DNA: TGTGCCAGCAGTTTAGCACAGCTTTACGAGCAGTACTTC; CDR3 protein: CASSLAQLYEQYF
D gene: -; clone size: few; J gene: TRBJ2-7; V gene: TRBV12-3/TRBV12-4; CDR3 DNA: TGTGCCAGCAGCCCCCCGGGACGGACTCGAGCGCTCTACGAGCAGTACTTC; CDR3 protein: CASSPPGRTRALYEQYF